What follows are 21 T cell receptor beta chains derived from one specimen sequenced in a study of cytomegalovirus exposure and HLA in healthy donors. PCR used 60 Vbeta primers and 13 Jbeta primers. Only in-frame clones appear in the TCRdb table, and some are missing; sequencing was by immunoSEQ multiplex PCR. This table has under 200,000 clones, more than 60% appearing once. Input material: PBMCs. Receptors were obtained from a female donor in good health and CMV-seronegative.

The CDR3 DNA is TGTGCCTGGAGTGGCCAGGGTAGACAACTGTTTTTT. Protein sequence: CAWSGQGRQLFF. The chain employs TRBV30 and TRBJ1-4, with a possible D match to TRBD1 (5 bases). The germline gives CDR1 GTSNPN, CDR2 SVGIG (reference sequence). This CDR3 has 12 amino acids. Trimming cost V 1 base and J 12 bases, with 12 bases left between them. Full variable domain (rest looked up from reference TRBV30 and TRBJ1-4): SQTIHQWPATLVQPVGSPLSLECTVEGTSNPNLYWYRQAAGRGLQLLFYSVGIGQISSEVPQNLSASRPQDRQFILSSKKLLLSDSGFYLCAWSGQGRQLFFGSGTQLSVL.

The V call is TRBV5-1, the J call TRBJ2-2, with D possibly matching TRBD2 (5 bases). CDR3 size: 17 residues. Germline lookup yields CDR1 SGHRS and CDR2 YFSETQ. With 0 bases removed from V and 0 bases from J, the gap between germline ends came to 12 bases. The CDR3 region has the DNA TGCGCCAGCAGCTTGGGCGGGCCCACTACGAACACCGGGGAGCTGTTTTTT. Translating gives CASSLGGPTTNTGELFF.

On this clone itself: One end of the junction fails to match germline, which may point to a read error. The chain combines TRBV7-8 with TRBJ1-6, with D perhaps matching TRBD1 (6 bases). This CDR3 region has 15 residues. CDR1 and CDR2 from the germline V gene are SGHVS and FQNEAQ. In DNA form, the CDR3 reads TGTGCCAGCAGCGCCGACAGGTTTGGGGATTCGCCCCTCCACTTT. This codes for CASSADRFGDSPLHF.

This chain links TRBV6-1 with TRBJ2-1; TRBD2 aligns across 7 bases. The CDR3 has 15 amino acids. Looked up from germline, CDR1 is MNHNS and CDR2 is SASEGT. With 7 bases clipped from V and 9 bases from J, the junction kept 15 bases outside the gene matches. CDR3 in amino acids: CASIGLVGAMSEQFF. The CDR3 DNA is TGTGCCAGCATCGGACTAGTTGGTGCAATGAGTGAGCAGTTCTTC.

J is TRBJ2-1 and V is TRBV9, with 9 bases fitting TRBD2. The germline V gene encodes CDR1 SGDLS and CDR2 YYNGEE. CDR3 length equals 16 residues. Trimming removed 0 bases from V and 6 bases from J; junction bases left unmatched: 7. CDR3 sequence: CASSVEWRGGPNEQFF. The CDR3 DNA follows: TGTGCCAGCAGCGTAGAATGGCGGGGGGGCCCCAATGAGCAGTTCTTC.

V gene TRBV11-3 combines with J gene TRBJ2-1; the match to TRBD2 covers 16 bases. The CDR3 loop spans 19 amino acids. CDR1 is SGHNT and CDR2 is YENEEA in the germline V gene. V was clipped by 1 base and J by 1 base; unmatched bases: 4. The DNA for the CDR3 is TGTGCCAGCAGCTTAGGGGGACTAGCGGGAGGGAGGTCCTACAATGAGCAGTTCTTC. Its protein is CASSLGGLAGGRSYNEQFF.

The chain is built from TRBV28 and TRBJ1-2, with a possible D match to TRBD1 (6 bases). The V gene's germline CDR1 is MDHEN and CDR2 SYDVKM. The CDR3 length is 13 residues. Trimming stripped 1 base from V and 4 bases from J, with 7 bases between. Here the CDR3 reads CASSLYRAYGYTF. CDR3 sequence (DNA): TGTGCCAGCAGTTTATACAGGGCCTATGGCTACACCTTC.

In its sample, this clone was seen a few times. CDR3 sequence (DNA): TGTGCCAGCAGCGCAGGACAGGGGAGGGGGAACACTGAAGCTTTCTTT. Protein: CASSAGQGRGNTEAFF. The chain couples TRBV2 to TRBJ1-1; 9 bases agree with TRBD1. CDR3 length: 16 amino acids. Germline V gives CDR1 SNHLY, CDR2 FYNNEI. V lost 6 bases to trimming and J lost 1 base; unmatched junction nucleotides: 9.

The chain is built from TRBV19 and TRBJ1-5; D perhaps matches TRBD1 (5 bases). V shed 3 bases and J shed 1 base, with 10 bases lying between them. Germline lookup yields CDR1 LNHDA and CDR2 SQIVND (reference sequence). This CDR3 comprises 15 residues. The CDR3 DNA is TGTGCCAGTAGTATTATGCGGGGGAGCAATCAGCCCCAGCATTTT. The encoded protein is CASSIMRGSNQPQHF.

The V call is TRBV28, the J call TRBJ2-2, with TRBD1 matching 7 bases. Per germline, CDR1 MDHEN and CDR2 SYDVKM. V lost 4 bases and J lost 6; bases outside the gene matches: 11. The CDR3 contains 16 residues. CDR3 in DNA: TGTGCCAGCAGTTCCCCGGGACAGAGTAAGGCCGGGGAGCTGTTTTTT. Its translation is CASSSPGQSKAGELFF.

The chain combines TRBV7-2 with TRBJ1-6; D is undetermined. Per the germline V gene, CDR1 is SGHTA and CDR2 is FQGNSA. This CDR3 comprises 13 residues. V lost 5 bases, J lost 9 bases, and 11 bases lay in between. The CDR3 loop is CASSLQTISPLHF. DNA for the CDR3: TGTGCCAGCAGCCTCCAGACAATTTCACCCCTCCACTTT.

The chain carries TRBV16 and TRBJ1-2; tentative D call: TRBD1 (6 bases). From germline, CDR1 is KGHSY and CDR2 FQNENV. V was pared by 0 bases and J by 2 bases, with 13 bases between. This CDR3 region has 16 residues. CDR3 loop: CASSQSAGVGNYGYTF. In DNA form, the CDR3 reads TGTGCCAGCAGCCAATCAGCAGGGGTTGGGAACTATGGCTACACCTTC.

The chain links TRBV7-5 to TRBJ2-2; TRBD2 is taken as the D call from the table, unchecked against the DNA. TRBV7-5 is reported as a pseudogene. The CDR3 extends over 15 amino acids. The CDR3 DNA reads as TGTGTCAGAAGCTTACGACTAGCGAACACCGGGGAGCTGTTTTTT. This encodes CVRSLRLANTGELFF.

The chain combines TRBV10-3 with TRBJ2-3, with 10 bases identical to TRBD1. The junction had 1 base not matched to a gene; V was cut back by 4 bases and J by 0 bases. Per the germline V gene, CDR1 is ENHRY and CDR2 is SYGVKD. The CDR3 runs 15 residues. The CDR3 DNA sequence: TGTGCCATCAGTGGGGACAGGGGTAGCACAGATACGCAGTATTTT. It is translated as CAISGDRGSTDTQYF.

V gene TRBV7-2 combines with J gene TRBJ1-2; 8 bases are a match to TRBD1. Germline CDR1 is SGHTA and CDR2 is FQGNSA. This CDR3 is built from 14 residues. With V trimmed by 4 bases and J by 4 bases, 5 bases remained unmatched. This CDR3 is CASSSGGSLYGYTF. The CDR3 DNA reads as TGTGCCAGCAGCTCAGGGGGCTCCCTCTATGGCTACACCTTC.

The chain employs TRBV15 and TRBJ1-6; possibly TRBD1 for D (5 bases). From germline, CDR1 is LNHNV and CDR2 YYDKDF (reference sequence). V lost 4 bases and J 0 bases, leaving 10 bases between the germline ends. The CDR3 consists of 16 residues. The CDR3 coding sequence is TGTGCCACCAGCATTGGGGGGAGCTCCTATAATTCACCCCTCCACTTT. Translation: CATSIGGSSYNSPLHF.

The chain uses TRBV2 and TRBJ2-2, with a weak D call TRBD2 (7 bases). Germline CDR1 reads SNHLY; CDR2 reads FYNNEI. CDR3 length: 14 amino acids. Trimming took off 7 bases at V and 7 bases at J, with 16 bases between the two ends. The CDR3 loop reads CASTKRGEGGELFF. Written as DNA, the CDR3 is TGTGCCAGCACGAAGAGGGGGGAGGGCGGGGAGCTGTTTTTT. The full variable domain, with the rest looked up from reference TRBV2 and TRBJ2-2, is EPEVTQTPSHQVTQMGQEVILRCVPISNHLYFYWYRQILGQKVEFLVSFYNNEISEKSEIFDDQFSVERPDGSNFTLKIRSTKLEDSAMYFCASTKRGEGGELFFGEGSRLTVL.

The V and J genes are TRBV9 and TRBJ2-3, with TRBD2 as a possible D gene (5 bases). The CDR3 runs to 19 residues. V lost 6 bases to trimming and J lost 5 bases, with 31 bases between them. Germline lookup yields CDR1 SGDLS and CDR2 YYNGEE. The CDR3 sequence is CASIPNCASPNNRKDTQYF. The CDR3 DNA is TGTGCCAGCATCCCAAATTGCGCTAGCCCAAACAATCGGAAAGATACGCAGTATTTT.

A few counts support this clone. The chain has TRBV4-1 and TRBJ1-1, with 7 bases identical to TRBD1. The V gene end was trimmed by 4 bases and the J gene end by 1 base; junction bases not matched to a gene: 6. Germline lookup yields CDR1 MGHRA and CDR2 YSYEKL. The CDR3 covers 15 residues. CDR3 in amino acids: CASSPVTGQNTEAFF. The CDR3 region has the DNA TGCGCCAGCAGCCCCGTGACAGGGCAGAACACTGAAGCTTTCTTT.

The chain employs TRBV2 and TRBJ1-6, with D tentatively TRBD1 (5 bases). The CDR3 sequence is 14 residues long. Between the trimmed V and J ends, which lost 6 bases and 5 bases, there was a span of 11 bases. Germline loops: CDR1 SNHLY, CDR2 FYNNEI. This CDR3 reads CASRNPGNNSPLHF. CDR3 bases: TGTGCCAGCAGGAACCCAGGGAATAATTCACCCCTCCACTTT.

This rearrangement joins TRBV28 to TRBJ1-6; maybe TRBD1 (6 bases). Trimming pared 8 bases from V and 1 base from J, leaving 24 bases between. CDR3 length: 19 amino acids. Germline-derived CDR1 and CDR2 are MDHEN and SYDVKM. The CDR3 DNA follows: TGTGCCAGCCTAAAACTTATTTTCAGGGGACGATCCTATAATTCACCCCTCCACTTT. Residues: CASLKLIFRGRSYNSPLHF.